This T cell receptor beta chain originates from a study of blood T cell repertoires in COVID-19. Study-wide background: The United States, Italy and Spain provided the acute and convalescent COVID-19 samples.

This clone came up once. Data came from immunoSEQ multiplex PCR; TCRdb stores just in-frame clones and leaves some out. The sample has 220,000 or so clones, 90% seen once; the top ten hold roughly 16%. The CDR3 contains 16 residues. The ends were cut back, 2 bases at V and 4 bases at J, with 18 bases in the middle. Germline loops: CDR1 KGHSH, CDR2 LQKENI. Enrolled through a virtual design, the participants were between roughly 18 and 100 years of age and came from roughly 22 US areas. No more than 2 weeks before study entry, exposed participants had met a case of COVID-19. The sample consisted of PBMCs or T cells enriched from blood (not recorded which). The chain recombines TRBV18 with TRBJ2-7, with a tentative D call TRBD1 (6 bases). This receptor was taken from a man aged 25-40 years who had been exposed to COVID-19. The CDR3: CASSPRQVRVGYEQYF. DNA of the CDR3: TGTGCCAGCTCACCAAGACAGGTCCGAGTCGGATACGAGCAGTACTTC. Complete variable domain (other parts from reference TRBV18 and TRBJ2-7): NAGVMQNPRHLVRRRGQEARLRCSPMKGHSHVYWYRQLPEEGLKFMVYLQKENIIDESGMPKERFSAEFPKEGPSILRIQQVVRGDSAAYFCASSPRQVRVGYEQYFGPGTRLTVT.